This TCR beta chain was obtained from a study of CD8 T cells in ankylosing spondylitis. From the 5' RACE reads, TCRdb called clonotypes with MiXCR, one entry per CDR3 protein. This table has just under 550,000 distinct CDR3 sequences, roughly 13% appearing once. Study-level results: What seemed typical of ankylosing spondylitis blood was a TCR beta motif built from several highly homologous variants.

This clonotype occurred a few times. Its antigen is unknown. Germline-derived CDR1 and CDR2 are SGHAT and FQNNGV. The CDR3 length is 17 residues. The V end was cut by 0 bases, the J end by 0 bases, with 11 bases between. The genes are TRBV11-2 and TRBJ2-2; D gene ambiguous. This clonotype originated in a male donor with ankylosing spondylitis. Sample: blood, either unsorted or a sorted T cell fraction (not recorded which). CDR3 coding DNA: TGTGCCAGCAGCTTAGACTTGCAGGCCGCGAACACCGGGGAGCTGTTTTTT. Protein: CASSLDLQAANTGELFF.